These 2 T cell receptor beta chains were all obtained from the same sample, sequenced in a study of cytomegalovirus exposure and HLA in healthy donors. Both 60 Vbeta primers and 13 Jbeta primers went into the PCR. Assay used: immunoSEQ multiplex PCR; TCRdb lists only in-frame clones, some missing. The data show 50,000 to 70,000 clones, and the top ten clones hold around 3.6%. The sample consisted of PBMCs. These TCRs come from a woman aged 18-29 years in good health and CMV-seronegative.

The rearrangement joins TRBV9 to TRBJ2-1, with D possibly matching TRBD2 (5 bases). CDR3 length equals 15 residues. With 3 bases removed from V and 0 bases from J, the gap between germline ends came to 10 bases. CDR1 and CDR2 (germline): SGDLS, YYNGEE. CDR3 sequence (DNA): TGTGCCAGCAGCGGAGGGAATAGCTCCTACAATGAGCAGTTCTTC. Residues: CASSGGNSSYNEQFF.

V is TRBV15 and J is TRBJ1-2; D gene unclear. CDR1 is LNHNV, CDR2 YYDKDF, per germline (reference sequence). V was shortened by 0 bases and J by 0 bases, with 17 bases between the two germline ends. The CDR3 runs 18 residues. CDR3: CATSRDRGSGPTNYGYTF. CDR3 DNA sequence: TGTGCCACCAGCAGAGATAGAGGGTCAGGACCTACTAACTATGGCTACACCTTC.